A selection of T cell receptor beta chains follows, all from one sample in a study of cytomegalovirus exposure and HLA in healthy donors. Method: immunoSEQ multiplex PCR; TCRdb's copy keeps in-frame clones and lacks some. The table has about 160,000 clones, roughly 85% seen once. The sequenced sample was PBMCs. Source of these receptors: a boy aged 2 to 10 in good health and CMV-seronegative. Both conserved end residues are part of each CDR3. A D gene is named only where the DNA matches it firmly. Clone size, where shown, is once, few, many, or a class for clones that have expanded.

v_call,d_call,clone_size,j_call,cdr3_aa,cdr3_nt
TRBV9,-,-,TRBJ2-2,CASSVVPGAATGELFF,TGTGCCAGCAGCGTAGTGCCGGGAGCCGCCACCGGGGAGCTGTTTTTT
TRBV10-2,TRBD2,-,TRBJ2-3,CASRRGGPDTQYF,TGCGCCAGCAGGCGGGGGGGCCCAGATACGCAGTATTTT
TRBV6-1,-,-,TRBJ2-1,CASSELDSLFSYNEQFF,TGTGCCAGCAGTGAACTGGACAGTCTCTTCTCCTACAATGAGCAGTTCTTC
TRBV6-1,-,-,TRBJ1-6,CASSEAQTYNSPLHF,TGTGCCAGCAGTGAAGCGCAGACCTATAATTCACCCCTCCACTTT
TRBV18,-,-,TRBJ1-4,CASSPSGVQNEKLFF,TGTGCCAGCTCCCCATCAGGGGTCCAAAATGAAAAACTGTTTTTT
TRBV7-2,-,once,TRBJ1-5,CASSQDSGYQPQHF,TGTGCCAGCAGCCAGGACAGTGGTTATCAGCCCCAGCATTTT
TRBV18,-,many,TRBJ2-7,CASSHPRVVSYEQYF,TGTGCCAGCTCACACCCCCGGGTGGTCTCCTACGAGCAGTACTTC
TRBV11-2,TRBD2,-,TRBJ2-1,CASSAKALAGLGQFF,TGTGCCAGCAGCGCCAAAGCTCTAGCGGGACTCGGGCAGTTCTTC
TRBV30,TRBD2,-,TRBJ2-5,CAWTGLAGVLQETQYF,TGTGCCTGGACCGGACTAGCGGGGGTTCTTCAAGAGACCCAGTACTTC
TRBV29-1,TRBD2,few,TRBJ2-1,CSVPGLGLDEQFF,TGCAGCGTTCCCGGACTAGGTCTGGATGAGCAGTTCTTC
TRBV30,TRBD1,-,TRBJ2-4,CAGLRGLGNIQYF,TGTGCCGGACTCAGGGGGCTGGGAAACATTCAGTACTTC
TRBV5-4,TRBD1,-,TRBJ2-1,CASSYPGGAGEQFF,TGTGCCAGCAGCTACCCAGGGGGCGCGGGTGAGCAGTTCTTC
TRBV14,TRBD1,-,TRBJ2-3,CASSQVGTESTDTQYF,TGTGCCAGCAGCCAAGTTGGGACAGAGAGCACAGATACGCAGTATTTT
TRBV19,-,-,TRBJ2-5,CASSIDGEETQYF,TGTGCCAGTAGTATTGACGGGGAAGAGACCCAGTACTTC
TRBV30,-,-,TRBJ1-4,CAWSVQRGTNEKLFF,TGTGCCTGGAGTGTACAAAGGGGGACTAATGAAAAACTGTTTTTT
TRBV2,TRBD2,-,TRBJ2-5,CARRVAGVTETQYF,TGTGCCAGAAGGGTAGCGGGAGTGACAGAGACCCAGTACTTC
TRBV6-5,TRBD1,-,TRBJ1-4,CASSRRQGELEKLFF,TGTGCCAGCAGCCGCCGACAGGGGGAATTGGAAAAACTGTTTTTT
TRBV30,TRBD2,-,TRBJ2-3,CAWSVGAGGITDTQYF,TGTGCCTGGAGTGTAGGGGCGGGAGGCATCACAGATACGCAGTATTTT
TRBV7-3,-,-,TRBJ1-2,CASSLLWTEAYGYTF,TGTGCCAGCAGCTTGTTGTGGACAGAGGCGTATGGCTACACCTTC
TRBV19,TRBD1,-,TRBJ1-4,CASSNKGQGAYEKLFF,TGTGCCAGTAGCAACAAAGGACAGGGGGCTTATGAAAAACTGTTTTTT
TRBV7-9,-,-,TRBJ2-3,CASSSSDTQYF,TGTGCCAGCAGCTCGTCAGATACGCAGTATTTT
TRBV7-3,-,-,TRBJ1-2,CASSHDPGNGGYTF,TGTGCCAGCAGCCATGACCCCGGTAACGGGGGCTACACCTTC